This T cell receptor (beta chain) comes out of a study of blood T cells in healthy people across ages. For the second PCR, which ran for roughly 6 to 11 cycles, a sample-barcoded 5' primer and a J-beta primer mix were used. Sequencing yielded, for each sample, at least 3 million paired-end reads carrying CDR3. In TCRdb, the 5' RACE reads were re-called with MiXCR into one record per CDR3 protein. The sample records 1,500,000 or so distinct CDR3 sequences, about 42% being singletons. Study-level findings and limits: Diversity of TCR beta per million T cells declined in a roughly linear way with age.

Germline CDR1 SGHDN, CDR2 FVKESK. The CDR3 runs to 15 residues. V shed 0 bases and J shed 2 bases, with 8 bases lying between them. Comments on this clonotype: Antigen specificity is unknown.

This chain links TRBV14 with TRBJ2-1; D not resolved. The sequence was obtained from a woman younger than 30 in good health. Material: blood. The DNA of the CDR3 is TGTGCCAGCAGCCAAGACAGCGCCCCCTACAATGAGCAGTTCTTC. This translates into CASSQDSAPYNEQFF.